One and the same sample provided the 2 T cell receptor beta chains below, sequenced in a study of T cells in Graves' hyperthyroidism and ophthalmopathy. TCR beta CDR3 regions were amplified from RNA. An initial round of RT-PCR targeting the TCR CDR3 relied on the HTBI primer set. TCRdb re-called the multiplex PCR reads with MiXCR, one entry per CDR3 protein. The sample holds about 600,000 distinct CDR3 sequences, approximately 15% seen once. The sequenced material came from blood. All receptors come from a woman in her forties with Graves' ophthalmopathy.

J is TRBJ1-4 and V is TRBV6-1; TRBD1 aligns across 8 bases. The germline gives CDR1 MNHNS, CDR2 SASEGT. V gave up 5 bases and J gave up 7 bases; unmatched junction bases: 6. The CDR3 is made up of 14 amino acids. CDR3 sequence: CASSPDRGREKLFF. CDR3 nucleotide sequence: TGTGCCAGCAGTCCCGACAGGGGCCGTGAAAAACTGTTTTTT.

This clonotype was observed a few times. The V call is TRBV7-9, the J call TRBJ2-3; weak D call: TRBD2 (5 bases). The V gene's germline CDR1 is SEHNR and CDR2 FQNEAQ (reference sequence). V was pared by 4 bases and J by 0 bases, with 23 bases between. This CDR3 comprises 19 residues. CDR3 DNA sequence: TGTGCCAGCAGCTCTTCAGAATACCGGGATGCCTCTAGCACAGATACGCAGTATTTT. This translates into CASSSSEYRDASSTDTQYF.